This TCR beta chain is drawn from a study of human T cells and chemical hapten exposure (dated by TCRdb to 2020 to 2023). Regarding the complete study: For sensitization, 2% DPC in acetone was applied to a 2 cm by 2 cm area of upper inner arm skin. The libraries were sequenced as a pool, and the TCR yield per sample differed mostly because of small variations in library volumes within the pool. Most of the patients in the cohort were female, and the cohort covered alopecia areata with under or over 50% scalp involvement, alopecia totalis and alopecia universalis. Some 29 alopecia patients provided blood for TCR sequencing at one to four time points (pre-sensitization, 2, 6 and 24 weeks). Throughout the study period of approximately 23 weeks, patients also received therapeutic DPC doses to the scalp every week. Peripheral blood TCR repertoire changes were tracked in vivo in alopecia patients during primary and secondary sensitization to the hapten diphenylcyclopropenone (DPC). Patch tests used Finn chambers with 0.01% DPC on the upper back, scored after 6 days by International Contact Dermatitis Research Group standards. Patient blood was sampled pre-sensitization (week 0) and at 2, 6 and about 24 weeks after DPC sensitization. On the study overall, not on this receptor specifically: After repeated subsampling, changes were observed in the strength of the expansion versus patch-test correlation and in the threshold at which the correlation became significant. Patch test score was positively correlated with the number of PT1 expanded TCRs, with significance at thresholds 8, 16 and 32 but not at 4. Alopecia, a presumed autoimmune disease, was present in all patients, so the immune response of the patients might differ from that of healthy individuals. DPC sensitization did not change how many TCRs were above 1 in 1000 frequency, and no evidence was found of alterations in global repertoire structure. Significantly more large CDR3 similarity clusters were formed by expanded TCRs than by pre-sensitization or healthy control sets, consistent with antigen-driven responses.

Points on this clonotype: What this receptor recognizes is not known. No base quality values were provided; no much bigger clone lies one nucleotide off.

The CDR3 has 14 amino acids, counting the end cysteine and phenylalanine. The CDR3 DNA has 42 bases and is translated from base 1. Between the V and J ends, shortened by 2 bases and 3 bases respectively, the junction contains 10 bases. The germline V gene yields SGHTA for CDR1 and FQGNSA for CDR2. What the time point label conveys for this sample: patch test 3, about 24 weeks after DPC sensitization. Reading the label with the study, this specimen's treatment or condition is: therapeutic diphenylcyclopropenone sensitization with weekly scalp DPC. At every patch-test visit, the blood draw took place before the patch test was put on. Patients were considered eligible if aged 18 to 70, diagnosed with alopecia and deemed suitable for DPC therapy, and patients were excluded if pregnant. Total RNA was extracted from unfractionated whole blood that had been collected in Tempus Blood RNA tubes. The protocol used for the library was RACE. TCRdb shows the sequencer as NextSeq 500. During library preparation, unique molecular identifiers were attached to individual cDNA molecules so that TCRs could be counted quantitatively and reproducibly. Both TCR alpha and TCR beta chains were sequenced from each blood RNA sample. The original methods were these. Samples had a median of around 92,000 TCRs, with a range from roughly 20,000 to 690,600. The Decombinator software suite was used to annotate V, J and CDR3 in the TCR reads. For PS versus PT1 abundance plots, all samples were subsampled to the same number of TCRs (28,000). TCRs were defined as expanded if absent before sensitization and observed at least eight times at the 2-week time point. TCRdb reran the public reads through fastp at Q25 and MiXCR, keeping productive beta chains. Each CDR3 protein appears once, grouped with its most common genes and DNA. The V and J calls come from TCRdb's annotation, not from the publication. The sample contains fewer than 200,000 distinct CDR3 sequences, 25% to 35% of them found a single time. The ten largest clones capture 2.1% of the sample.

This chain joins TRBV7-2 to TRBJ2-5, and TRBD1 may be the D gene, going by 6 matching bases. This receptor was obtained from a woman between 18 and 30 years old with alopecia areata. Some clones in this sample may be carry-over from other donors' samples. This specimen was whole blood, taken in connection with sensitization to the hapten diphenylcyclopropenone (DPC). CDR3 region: CASSLNRAKETQYF. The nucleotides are TGTGCCAGCAGCTTAAACAGGGCCAAAGAGACCCAGTACTTC.